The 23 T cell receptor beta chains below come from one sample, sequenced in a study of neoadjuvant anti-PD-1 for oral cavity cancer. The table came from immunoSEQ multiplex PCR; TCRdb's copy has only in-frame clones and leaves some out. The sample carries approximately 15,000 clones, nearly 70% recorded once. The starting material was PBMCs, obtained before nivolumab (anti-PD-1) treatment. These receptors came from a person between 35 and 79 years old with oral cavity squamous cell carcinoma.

The CDR3 nucleotides are TGTGCCTGGAAGAGGGGCGGTAACACTGAAGCTTTCTTT. Amino acids: CAWKRGGNTEAFF. This chain uses TRBV30 with TRBJ1-1; a possible D gene is TRBD1 (5 bases). The CDR3 extends over 13 amino acids. Between the trimmed V and J ends, which lost 4 bases and 2 bases, there was a span of 11 bases. Looked up from germline, CDR1 is GTSNPN and CDR2 is SVGIG (reference sequence).

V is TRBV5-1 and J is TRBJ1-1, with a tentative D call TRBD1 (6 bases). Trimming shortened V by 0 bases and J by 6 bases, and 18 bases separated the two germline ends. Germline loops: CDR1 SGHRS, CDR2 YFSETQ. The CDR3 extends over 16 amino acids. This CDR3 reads CASSLALQGSGSEAFF. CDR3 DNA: TGCGCCAGCAGCTTGGCTCTTCAGGGGTCGGGATCTGAAGCTTTCTTT.

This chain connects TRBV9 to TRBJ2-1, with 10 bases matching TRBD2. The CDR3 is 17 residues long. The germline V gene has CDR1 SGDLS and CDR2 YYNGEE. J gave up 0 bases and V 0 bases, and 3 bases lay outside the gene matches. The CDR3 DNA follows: TGTGCCAGCAGCGTAGAACCTAGCGGGAGCTCCTACAATGAGCAGTTCTTC. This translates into CASSVEPSGSSYNEQFF.

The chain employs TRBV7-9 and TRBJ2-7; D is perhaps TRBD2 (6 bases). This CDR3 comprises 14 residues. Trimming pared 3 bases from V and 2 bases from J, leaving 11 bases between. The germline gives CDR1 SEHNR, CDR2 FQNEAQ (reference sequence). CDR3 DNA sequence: TGTGCCAGCAGCTTCTGGGACTCCACCTACGAGCAGTACTTC. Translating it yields CASSFWDSTYEQYF.

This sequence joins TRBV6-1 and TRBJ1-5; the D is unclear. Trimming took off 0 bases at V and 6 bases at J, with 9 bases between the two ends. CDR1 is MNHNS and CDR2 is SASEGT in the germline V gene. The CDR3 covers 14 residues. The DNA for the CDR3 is TGTGCCAGCAGTGAAGCGCTCGCGGGTCAGCCCCAGCATTTT. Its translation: CASSEALAGQPQHF.

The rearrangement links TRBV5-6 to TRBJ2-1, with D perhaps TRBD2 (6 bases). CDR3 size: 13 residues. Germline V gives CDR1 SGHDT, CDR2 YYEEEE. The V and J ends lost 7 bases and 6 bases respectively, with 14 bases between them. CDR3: CASGGSSSNEQFF. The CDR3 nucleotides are TGTGCCAGCGGGGGGAGTTCAAGCAATGAGCAGTTCTTC.

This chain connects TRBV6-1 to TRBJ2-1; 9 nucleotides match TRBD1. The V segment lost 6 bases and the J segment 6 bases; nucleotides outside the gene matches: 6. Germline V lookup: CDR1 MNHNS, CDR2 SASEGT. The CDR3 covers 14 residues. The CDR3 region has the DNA TGTGCCAGCAGCCGGGACAGGGTAGGCAATGAGCAGTTCTTC. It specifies CASSRDRVGNEQFF.

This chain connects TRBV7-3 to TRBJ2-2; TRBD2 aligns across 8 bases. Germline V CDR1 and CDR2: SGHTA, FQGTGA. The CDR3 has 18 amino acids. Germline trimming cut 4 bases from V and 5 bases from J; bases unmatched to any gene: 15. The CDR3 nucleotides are TGTGCCAGCAGCTCTCCCTCTTTGGGTAGCGGGATGACCGGGGAGCTGTTTTTT. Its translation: CASSSPSLGSGMTGELFF.

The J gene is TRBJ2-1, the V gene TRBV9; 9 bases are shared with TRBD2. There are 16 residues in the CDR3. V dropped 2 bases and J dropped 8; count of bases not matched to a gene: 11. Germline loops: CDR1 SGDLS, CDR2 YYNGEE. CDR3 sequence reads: CASSVLSGSPGDEQFF. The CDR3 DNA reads TGTGCCAGCAGCGTCCTTAGCGGGAGTCCGGGGGATGAGCAGTTCTTC.

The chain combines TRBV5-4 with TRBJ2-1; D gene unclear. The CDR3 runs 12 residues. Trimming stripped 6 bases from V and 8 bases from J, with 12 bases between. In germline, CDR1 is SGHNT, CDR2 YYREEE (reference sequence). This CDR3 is CASTDAKDEQFF. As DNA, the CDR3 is TGTGCCAGCACCGACGCTAAAGATGAGCAGTTCTTC.

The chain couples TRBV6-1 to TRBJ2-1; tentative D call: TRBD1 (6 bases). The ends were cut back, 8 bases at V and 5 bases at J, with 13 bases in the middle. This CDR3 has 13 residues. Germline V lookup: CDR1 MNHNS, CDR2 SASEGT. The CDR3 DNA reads TGTGCCAGCCACATTAGGGGGAACAATGAGCAGTTCTTC. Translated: CASHIRGNNEQFF.

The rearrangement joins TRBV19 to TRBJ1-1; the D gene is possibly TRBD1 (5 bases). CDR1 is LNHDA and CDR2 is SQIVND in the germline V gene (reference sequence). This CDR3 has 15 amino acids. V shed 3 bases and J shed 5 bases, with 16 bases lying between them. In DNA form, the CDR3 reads TGTGCCAGTAGTATTTGGGCAAGGAGGGGAACTGAAGCTTTCTTT. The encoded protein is CASSIWARRGTEAFF.

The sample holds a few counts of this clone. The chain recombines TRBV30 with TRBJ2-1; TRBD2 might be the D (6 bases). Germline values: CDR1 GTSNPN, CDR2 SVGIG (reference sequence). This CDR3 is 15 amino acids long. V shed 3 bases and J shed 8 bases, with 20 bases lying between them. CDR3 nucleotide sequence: TGTGCCTGGAGAAACTTAGCGGATGCCCGCGATGAGCAGTTCTTC. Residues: CAWRNLADARDEQFF.

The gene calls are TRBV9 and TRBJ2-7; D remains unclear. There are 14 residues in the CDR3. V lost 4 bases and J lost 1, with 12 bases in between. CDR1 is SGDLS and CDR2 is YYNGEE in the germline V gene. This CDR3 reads CASSPRPMSYEQYF. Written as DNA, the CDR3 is TGTGCCAGCAGCCCTCGCCCGATGTCCTACGAGCAGTACTTC.

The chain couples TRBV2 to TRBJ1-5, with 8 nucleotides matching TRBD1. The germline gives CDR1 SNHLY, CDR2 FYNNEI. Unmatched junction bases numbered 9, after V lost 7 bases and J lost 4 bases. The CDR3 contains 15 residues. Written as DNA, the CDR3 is TGTGCCAGCATGTGGGGACAGGCGACGAATCAGCCCCAGCATTTT. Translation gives CASMWGQATNQPQHF. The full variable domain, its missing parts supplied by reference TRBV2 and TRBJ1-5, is EPEVTQTPSHQVTQMGQEVILRCVPISNHLYFYWYRQILGQKVEFLVSFYNNEISEKSEIFDDQFSVERPDGSNFTLKIRSTKLEDSAMYFCASMWGQATNQPQHFGDGTRLSIL.

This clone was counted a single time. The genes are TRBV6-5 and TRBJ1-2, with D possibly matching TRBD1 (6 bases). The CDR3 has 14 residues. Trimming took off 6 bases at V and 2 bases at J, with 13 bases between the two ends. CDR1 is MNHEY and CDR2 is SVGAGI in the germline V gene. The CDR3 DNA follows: TGTGCCAGCAGGAGACAGGCGGCAAACTATGGCTACACCTTC. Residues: CASRRQAANYGYTF.

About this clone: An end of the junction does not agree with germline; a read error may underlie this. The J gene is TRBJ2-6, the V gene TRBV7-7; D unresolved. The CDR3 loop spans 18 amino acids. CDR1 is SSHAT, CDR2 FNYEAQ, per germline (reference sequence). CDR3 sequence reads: CASSNCSKCPKSGQRPDF. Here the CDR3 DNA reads TGTGCCAGCAGCAATTGTTCTAAGTGCCCAAAGTCGGGCCAACGTCCTGATTTC. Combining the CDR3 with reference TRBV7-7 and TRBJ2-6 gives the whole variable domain GAGVSQSPRYKVTKRGQDVTLRCDPISSHATLYWYQQALGQGPEFLTYFNYEAQPDKSGLPSDRFSAERPEGSISTLTIQRTEQRDSAMYRCASSNCSKCPKSGQRPDFGAGSRLTVL.

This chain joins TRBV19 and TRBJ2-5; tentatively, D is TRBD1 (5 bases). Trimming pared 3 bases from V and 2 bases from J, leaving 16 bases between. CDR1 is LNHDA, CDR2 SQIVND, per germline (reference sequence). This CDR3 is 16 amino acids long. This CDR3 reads CASSIGRVPVQETQYF. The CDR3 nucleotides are TGTGCCAGTAGTATCGGCAGGGTACCTGTACAAGAGACCCAGTACTTC. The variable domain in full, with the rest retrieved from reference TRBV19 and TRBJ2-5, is DGGITQSPKYLFRKEGQNVTLSCEQNLNHDAMYWYRQDPGQGLRLIYYSQIVNDFQKGDIAEGYSVSREKKESFPLTVTSAQKNPTAFYLCASSIGRVPVQETQYFGPGTRLLVL.

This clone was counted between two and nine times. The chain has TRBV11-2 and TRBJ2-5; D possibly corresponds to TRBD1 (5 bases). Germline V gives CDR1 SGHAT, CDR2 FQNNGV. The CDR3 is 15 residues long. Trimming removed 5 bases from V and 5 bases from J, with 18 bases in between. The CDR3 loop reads CASSRQLPTTETQYF. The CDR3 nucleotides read TGTGCCAGCAGCCGACAGCTACCGACCACGGAGACCCAGTACTTC.

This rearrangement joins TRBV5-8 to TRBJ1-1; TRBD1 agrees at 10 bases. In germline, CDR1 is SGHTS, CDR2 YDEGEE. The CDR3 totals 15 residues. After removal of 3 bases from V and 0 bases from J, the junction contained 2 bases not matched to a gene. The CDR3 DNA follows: TGTGCCAGCAGCTCTGACAGGGGGCTGAACACTGAAGCTTTCTTT. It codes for CASSSDRGLNTEAFF.

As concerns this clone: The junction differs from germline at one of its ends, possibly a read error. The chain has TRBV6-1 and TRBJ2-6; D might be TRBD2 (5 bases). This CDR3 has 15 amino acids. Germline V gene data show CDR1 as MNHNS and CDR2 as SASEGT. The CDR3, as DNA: TGTGCTAGCAGTGAAGCGAGGGCTGGGGCCAACGTCCTGACTTTC. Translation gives CASSEARAGANVLTF.

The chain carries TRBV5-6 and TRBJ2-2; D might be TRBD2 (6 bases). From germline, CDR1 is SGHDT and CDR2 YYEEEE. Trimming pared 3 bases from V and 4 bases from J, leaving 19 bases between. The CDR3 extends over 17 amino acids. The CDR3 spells CASSSSGRVWGTGELFF. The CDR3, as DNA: TGTGCCAGCAGCTCCTCCGGGAGAGTCTGGGGCACCGGGGAGCTGTTTTTT.

The DNA for the CDR3 is TGTGCCAGCAGCTCTACAGGGACCGAGCAGTACTTC. This translates into CASSSTGTEQYF. The genes are TRBV6-5 and TRBJ2-7, with D tentatively TRBD1 (6 bases). The CDR3 has 12 amino acids. V lost 6 bases and J lost 6, with 12 bases in between. CDR1 and CDR2 from the germline V gene are MNHEY and SVGAGI.